The 16 T cell receptor beta chains presented below share a single source sample, sequenced in a study of blood T cells in healthy people across ages. The use of a sample-barcoded 5' primer and a J-beta primer mix characterized a second PCR of roughly 6 to 11 cycles. One entry per CDR3 protein results from TCRdb running MiXCR on the 5' RACE reads. This table holds around 1,500,000 distinct CDR3 sequences, 40% to 50% found once. The sample was blood. The receptors were sampled from a woman between 18 and 30 years old in good health.

V is TRBV7-9 and J is TRBJ2-1; 10 positions match TRBD1. This CDR3 is built from 19 residues. Trimming took 2 bases from V and 6 from J; bases not matched to a gene: 16. The germline gives CDR1 SEHNR, CDR2 FQNEAQ (reference sequence). CDR3 coding DNA: TGTGCCAGCAGCTTACGTCGGGACAGGGGCATGTATCCTGGCAATGAGCAGTTCTTC. Its translation: CASSLRRDRGMYPGNEQFF.

The chain employs TRBV12-3 or TRBV12-4 and TRBJ2-1, with 9 positions matching TRBD1. The CDR3 is made up of 14 amino acids. Trimming took 8 bases from V and 10 from J; bases not matched to a gene: 12. Here the CDR3 reads CASGNRDRAYEQFF. The CDR3 coding sequence is TGTGCCAGCGGAAACCGGGACAGGGCCTACGAGCAGTTCTTC.

The V call is TRBV24-1, the J call TRBJ2-2; 8 bases are shared with TRBD1. Germline trimming cut 2 bases from V and 5 bases from J; bases unmatched to any gene: 6. Looked up from germline, CDR1 is KGHDR and CDR2 is SFDVKD. The CDR3 length is 16 residues. The CDR3 sequence is CATSDSSGGRTGELFF. The CDR3 DNA reads as TGTGCCACCAGTGATTCGTCAGGGGGCAGGACCGGGGAGCTGTTTTTT.

This clonotype was recorded once. The rearrangement joins TRBV12-3 or TRBV12-4 to TRBJ2-1; D is ambiguous. The CDR3 has 14 amino acids. The V end was cut by 5 bases, the J end by 8 bases, with 16 bases between. This CDR3 is CASSPISRGDEQFF. Here the CDR3 DNA reads TGTGCCAGCAGTCCAATCTCGCGTGGGGATGAGCAGTTCTTC.

The chain employs TRBV12-5 and TRBJ1-1, with D uncertain. From germline, CDR1 is LGHNT and CDR2 FRNRAP. The length of the CDR3 is 16 residues. Trimming cost V 0 bases and J 4 bases, with 15 bases left between them. CDR3 protein: CASGLVLTGVGTEAFF. The CDR3 nucleotides are TGTGCTAGTGGTTTGGTACTGACCGGGGTAGGCACTGAAGCTTTCTTT.

This clonotype was counted a few times. The chain links TRBV7-9 to TRBJ2-7; unclear D gene. V was cut by 6 bases and J by 4 bases, with 10 bases left in between. The CDR3 is made up of 12 amino acids. CDR1 and CDR2 (germline): SEHNR, FQNEAQ (reference sequence). The CDR3 loop reads CASSYQEYEQYF. In DNA form, the CDR3 reads TGTGCCAGCAGTTACCAGGAATACGAGCAGTACTTC. The full variable domain, its missing parts supplied by reference TRBV7-9 and TRBJ2-7, is DTGVSQNPRHKITKRGQNVTFRCDPISEHNRLYWYRQTLGQGPEFLTYFQNEAQLEKSRLLSDRFSAERPKGSFSTLEIQRTEQGDSAMYLCASSYQEYEQYFGPGTRLTVT.

The J gene is TRBJ1-4, the V gene TRBV29-1, with TRBD1 as a possible D gene (6 bases). V gave up 6 bases and J gave up 8 bases, with 16 bases separating them. CDR1 is SQVTM and CDR2 is ANQGSEA in the germline V gene. The CDR3 length is 13 residues. The CDR3 DNA sequence: TGCAGCGTCGGACAGACCCCCGAGGAAAAACTGTTTTTT. It specifies CSVGQTPEEKLFF.

The genes are TRBV4-1 and TRBJ2-1; 12 bases are shared with TRBD2. The germline gives CDR1 MGHRA, CDR2 YSYEKL. With 0 bases clipped from V and 10 bases from J, the junction kept 7 bases outside the gene matches. CDR3 length: 16 residues. This chain's CDR3 is CASSQDFASGRGEQFF. CDR3 DNA sequence: TGCGCCAGCAGCCAAGATTTCGCTAGCGGGAGGGGCGAGCAGTTCTTC.

The V and J genes are TRBV20-1 and TRBJ2-1; 9 bases match TRBD2. The CDR3 is 15 residues long. The V segment lost 6 bases and the J segment 4 bases; nucleotides outside the gene matches: 10. Per the germline V gene, CDR1 is DFQATT and CDR2 is SNEGSKA (reference sequence). In DNA form, the CDR3 reads TGCAGTGCGAGGGGGGGACTAGCACTATACAATGAGCAGTTCTTC. It translates to CSARGGLALYNEQFF.

This clonotype was seen a handful of times. This rearrangement joins TRBV7-2 to TRBJ2-1; D remains ambiguous. V gave up 2 bases and J gave up 3 bases, with 11 bases separating them. The CDR3 has 15 residues. From germline, CDR1 is SGHTA and CDR2 FQGNSA. As DNA, the CDR3 is TGTGCCAGCAGCTTATCTAGGTTCGGCTACAATGAGCAGTTCTTC. Translating gives CASSLSRFGYNEQFF.

The chain links TRBV4-2 to TRBJ1-4; D gene ambiguous. From germline, CDR1 is LGHNA and CDR2 YNFKEQ. With 1 base removed from V and 0 bases from J, the gap between germline ends came to 9 bases. There are 16 residues in the CDR3. The CDR3 DNA sequence: TGTGCCAGCAGCCAAGGCGGAGGGCCAACTAATGAAAAACTGTTTTTT. Residues: CASSQGGGPTNEKLFF.

The CDR3 sequence is CASSYYRDSYEQYF. As DNA, the CDR3 is TGTGCCAGCAGTTACTACAGAGACTCCTACGAGCAGTACTTC. The chain combines TRBV6-5 with TRBJ2-7; D unresolved. The CDR3 is 14 amino acids. Trimming pared 1 base from V and 0 bases from J, leaving 7 bases between. Looked up from germline, CDR1 is MNHEY and CDR2 is SVGAGI.

The chain carries TRBV6-5 and TRBJ2-7, with D maybe TRBD2 (6 bases). Per the germline V gene, CDR1 is MNHEY and CDR2 is SVGAGI. CDR3 length equals 15 residues. Trimming took off 8 bases at V and 2 bases at J, with 19 bases between the two ends. CDR3 sequence reads: CASLEGSGCTYEQYF. For the CDR3, the DNA is TGTGCCAGCCTCGAGGGAAGCGGGTGCACCTACGAGCAGTACTTC.

This clonotype showed up just a few times. This chain joins TRBV7-2 and TRBJ2-5; TRBD2 aligns across 7 bases. Germline CDR1 reads SGHTA; CDR2 reads FQGNSA. V shed 4 bases, J shed 11 bases, and the junction held 16 bases outside the gene matches. The CDR3 has 15 amino acids. Here the CDR3 reads CASSWREAGVQEQYF. DNA for the CDR3: TGTGCCAGCAGCTGGCGAGAGGCGGGAGTGCAAGAGCAGTACTTC.

The CDR3 nucleotides are TGTGCCTGGAACTGGGGCGAAAAACTGTTTTTT. Translation: CAWNWGEKLFF. The chain recombines TRBV30 with TRBJ1-4; TRBD1 might be the D (5 bases). Per the germline V gene, CDR1 is GTSNPN and CDR2 is SVGIG (reference sequence). The CDR3 runs 11 residues. Deletions cut 4 bases from V and 8 bases from J, with 8 bases between.

The genes are TRBV4-1 and TRBJ2-7; 7 nucleotides line up with TRBD1. The germline V gene encodes CDR1 MGHRA and CDR2 YSYEKL. This CDR3 comprises 18 residues. The V and J ends lost 0 bases and 3 bases, in that order; junction bases with no gene match: 14. CDR3 coding DNA: TGCGCCAGCAGCCAAGACCCCTCCGGGACAGTACGATTCTACGAGCAGTACTTC. It encodes CASSQDPSGTVRFYEQYF.